This T cell receptor (beta chain) originates from a study of cytomegalovirus exposure and HLA in healthy donors. The PCR was carried out with 60 Vbeta primers and 13 Jbeta primers. The data were produced by immunoSEQ multiplex PCR, yet TCRdb's version contains in-frame clones alone and is incomplete. The table lists 65,000 to 75,000 clones, around three quarters of them singletons. Donors in the study were healthy people who gave bone marrow. Findings and limits, study-wide: Among TCR sequences, most were rare, though some public TCRs appeared in many donors. An analysis done earlier found most TCR beta V segments productive about 87% or about 30% of the time. An analysis was carried out at a later point. It showed that HLA-associated TCR beta chains were more clonally expanded than equally common non-associated chains.

To note about this clone: Its antigen is undetermined.

The V end was cut by 2 bases, the J end by 5 bases, with 15 bases between. Germline V gene sequence: CDR1 SNHLY, CDR2 FYNNEI. The CDR3 runs to 15 residues. This receptor was taken from a man aged 50-59 years in good health and CMV-seronegative. Sequencing was carried out using PBMCs. V usage is TRBV2 and J usage is TRBJ1-1; no clear D gene. The CDR3 nucleotides read TGTGCCAGCAGTGAATTACAGACGGGATTGACTGAAGCTTTCTTT. Its protein product is CASSELQTGLTEAFF.